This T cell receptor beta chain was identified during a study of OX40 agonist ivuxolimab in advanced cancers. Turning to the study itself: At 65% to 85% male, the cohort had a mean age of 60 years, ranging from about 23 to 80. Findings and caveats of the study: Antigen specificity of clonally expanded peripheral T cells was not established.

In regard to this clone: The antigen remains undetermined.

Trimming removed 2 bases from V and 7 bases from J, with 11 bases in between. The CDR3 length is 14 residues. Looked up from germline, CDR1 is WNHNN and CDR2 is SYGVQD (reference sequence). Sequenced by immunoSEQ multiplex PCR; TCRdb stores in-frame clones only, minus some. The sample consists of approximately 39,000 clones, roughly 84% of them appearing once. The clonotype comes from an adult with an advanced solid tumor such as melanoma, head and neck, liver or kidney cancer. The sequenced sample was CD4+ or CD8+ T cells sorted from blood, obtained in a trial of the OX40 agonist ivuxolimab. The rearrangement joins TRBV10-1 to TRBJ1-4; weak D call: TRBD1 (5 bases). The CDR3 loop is CASSEQGMAEKLFF. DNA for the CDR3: TGCGCCAGCAGTGAGCAGGGTATGGCTGAAAAACTGTTTTTT.